This T cell receptor (beta chain) was found in a study of T cell responses to AZD1222 COVID-19 vaccine. On the study more broadly: Both about-4-week and about-12-week second-dose recipients were combined.

The study, taken as a whole, reports: Spike as a whole was targeted by vaccine-associated CD4 TCRs, dominant at 160-218 and 743-854.

Turning to this clone: The antigen is undetermined. This sample also contains other DNA sequences that code for the same CDR3.

Assay used: immunoSEQ multiplex PCR; TCRdb lists only in-frame clones, some missing. The sample records more than 150,000 clones, around 90% being singletons. The starting material was peripheral blood, obtained on day 0 of AZD1222 vaccination. This TCR was sampled from an adult in good health.

CDR3 loop: CASSKNRGETQYF. CDR3 DNA sequence: TGTGCCAGTAGCAAAAACAGGGGAGAGACCCAGTACTTC. The V and J genes are TRBV19 and TRBJ2-5; 7 bases agree with TRBD1. V shed 6 bases, J shed 4 bases, and the junction held 5 bases outside the gene matches. Germline V lookup: CDR1 LNHDA, CDR2 SQIVND (reference sequence). This CDR3 spans 13 amino acids.